This paragraph covers one TCR beta chain sequence. The data were taken from a study of T cells in Graves' hyperthyroidism and ophthalmopathy. There were TCR beta CDR3 regions amplified from RNA transcripts. Primed by the HTBI set, a first-round RT-PCR was run on the TCR CDR3. Via MiXCR, TCRdb re-called the multiplex PCR reads, giving one row per CDR3 protein. The repertoire holds 500,000 or so distinct CDR3 sequences, with 15% to 20% as singletons. The J segment lost 7 bases and the V segment lost 5 bases, leaving 14 bases of the junction unmatched. Germline-derived CDR1 and CDR2 are MDHEN and SYDVKM. This CDR3 comprises 16 residues.

This chain uses TRBV28 with TRBJ2-7; 10 nucleotides line up with TRBD1. The sequencing input was blood. The receptor was derived from a woman aged 18-29 years with Graves' ophthalmopathy. The CDR3 DNA follows: TGTGCCAGCAGTCTCCGACAGGGGGCAGCCTCGGGTGAGCAGTACTTC. It specifies CASSLRQGAASGEQYF.